The following is a T cell receptor beta chain sequence with its context. Its specificity is not known. The assay was immunoSEQ multiplex PCR, and TCRdb's table has in-frame clones only and misses some. Counted here are roughly 34,000 clones, roughly 92% occurring once; the ten biggest clones make up approximately 8.1%. The data are from a study of T cells in tuberculosis. For the study at large: A South African cohort included IGRA-negative adolescents, latently infected IGRA-positive adolescents and adults with active tuberculosis. Study conclusions and caveats: Using the GMM-specific repertoire gave around 90% accuracy versus approximately 66% with motifs. Cases with active tuberculosis were adults, while controls were adolescents.

The receptor's source is a donor between 10 and 35 years old with latent tuberculosis or without tuberculosis infection. Some clones in this sample may be carry-over from other donors' samples. Specimen: PBMCs.

This CDR3 reads CASSLPQGAWDTQYF. CDR3 DNA: TGCGCCAGCAGCCTCCCCCAGGGGGCGTGGGATACGCAGTATTTT. The rearrangement uses TRBV5-1 and TRBJ2-3; 8 bases line up with TRBD1. The CDR3 is 15 amino acids. Per the germline V gene, CDR1 is SGHRS and CDR2 is YFSETQ. The J segment lost 6 bases and the V segment lost 4 bases, leaving 10 bases of the junction unmatched.